The 26 T cell receptor beta chains below all came from one sample that was sequenced in a study of identical twins. TCRdb processed the 5' RACE reads anew with MiXCR; each CDR3 protein has one entry. The data contain hundreds of thousands of distinct CDR3 sequences, approximately 18% of them singletons. The sample was also linked to a second study, of T cells expressing NK-cell markers.

Sample: PBMCs. The receptors stem from a woman aged 18-35 years in good health.

This clonotype has only a few counts. The rearrangement links TRBV6-5 to TRBJ1-1; D unresolved. The CDR3 runs 13 residues. Trimming took 2 bases from V and 3 from J, leaving 7 bases between them. Germline-derived CDR1 and CDR2 are MNHEY and SVGAGI. The CDR3 coding sequence is TGTGCCAGCAGTTACGTCCGGGACACTGAAGCTTTCTTT. This codes for CASSYVRDTEAFF.

This clonotype was observed a few times. The V call is TRBV29-1, the J call TRBJ1-1; D perhaps matches TRBD1 (6 bases). CDR1 and CDR2 (germline): SQVTM, ANQGSEA. The V and J ends lost 7 bases and 5 bases respectively, with 20 bases between them. CDR3 length equals 14 residues. Here the CDR3 reads CSGGFFKGVTEAFF. The CDR3 DNA follows: TGCAGCGGAGGATTTTTTAAGGGGGTTACTGAAGCTTTCTTT.

The chain uses TRBV12-3 or TRBV12-4 and TRBJ1-2; 10 bases are a match to TRBD1. The V gene end was trimmed by 2 bases and the J gene end by 5 bases; junction bases not matched to a gene: 2. The CDR3 length is 14 residues. DNA of the CDR3: TGTGCCAGCAGTTTACGGACAGGGGGTTATGGCTACACCTTC. Protein sequence: CASSLRTGGYGYTF.

The rearrangement joins TRBV6-1 to TRBJ1-2; 7 bases align to TRBD1. This CDR3 is 13 amino acids long. Germline V gene sequence: CDR1 MNHNS, CDR2 SASEGT. The V gene end was trimmed by 8 bases and the J gene end by 2 bases; junction bases not matched to a gene: 5. The CDR3 region is CASLPRGNYGYTF. DNA of the CDR3: TGTGCCAGCCTTCCCAGGGGGAACTATGGCTACACCTTC.

This clonotype has a handful of counts. The chain's CDR3 is CASSRAGRPSNEQYF. CDR3 coding DNA: TGTGCCAGCAGCCGAGCGGGGAGACCTTCCAACGAGCAGTACTTC. The chain recombines TRBV12-3 or TRBV12-4 with TRBJ2-7; 7 nucleotides match TRBD2. The CDR3 spans 15 residues. V lost 6 bases, J lost 5 bases, and 13 bases stayed unmatched.

This clonotype was found a few times. The J gene is TRBJ1-1, the V gene TRBV10-2; D may be TRBD1 (6 bases). The CDR3 extends over 13 amino acids. Germline V gene sequence: CDR1 WSHSY, CDR2 SAAADI. Trimming left V 3 bases short and J 7 bases short, with 12 bases between. CDR3 protein: CASSEDRTGEAFF. CDR3 nucleotides: TGCGCCAGCAGTGAAGACAGGACGGGTGAAGCTTTCTTT.

The chain carries TRBV5-1 and TRBJ2-2, with 11 bases fitting TRBD1. This CDR3 spans 14 amino acids. V gave up 7 bases and J gave up 6 bases; unmatched junction bases: 5. Germline V gene sequence: CDR1 SGHRS, CDR2 YFSETQ. The CDR3 is CASHGQGASGELFF. The CDR3 bases are TGCGCCAGCCACGGACAGGGGGCGTCCGGGGAGCTGTTTTTT.

In its sample, this clonotype was seen a few times. The genes are TRBV6-2 or TRBV6-3 and TRBJ1-2; unclear D gene. V was trimmed by 2 bases and J by 5 bases, leaving 6 bases between them. The germline V gene encodes CDR1 MNHEY and CDR2 SVGEGT. CDR3 length: 12 amino acids. CDR3 sequence: CASSYRPYGYTF. CDR3 DNA sequence: TGTGCCAGCAGTTACCGCCCATATGGCTACACCTTC.

The chain employs TRBV10-3 and TRBJ2-1; D might be TRBD1 or TRBD2, each matching 5 bases. This CDR3 is built from 15 residues. From germline, CDR1 is ENHRY and CDR2 SYGVKD. Trimming took 4 bases from V and 4 from J, leaving 14 bases between them. CDR3 sequence reads: CAISGRGGEYNEQFF. The CDR3 DNA sequence: TGTGCCATCAGTGGTCGGGGCGGTGAGTACAATGAGCAGTTCTTC.

This clonotype has more than one count but fewer than ten. The J gene is TRBJ1-6, the V gene TRBV12-3 or TRBV12-4; TRBD1 agrees at 9 bases. The CDR3 runs 15 residues. The ends lost 4 bases at V and 7 bases at J; junction bases unmatched: 5. Here the CDR3 reads CASSWGQGDNSPLHF. Here the CDR3 DNA reads TGTGCCAGCAGTTGGGGACAGGGCGACAATTCACCCCTCCACTTT.

This sequence joins TRBV6-2 or TRBV6-3 and TRBJ1-1, with TRBD1 matching over 7 bases. The V segment lost 5 bases and the J segment 5 bases; nucleotides outside the gene matches: 8. The CDR3 is 14 residues long. From germline, CDR1 is MNHEY and CDR2 SVGEGT. CDR3 sequence: CASSTQQGQTEAFF. CDR3 DNA: TGTGCCAGCAGTACCCAACAGGGACAGACTGAAGCTTTCTTT.

The gene calls are TRBV20-1 and TRBJ2-4; D possibly corresponds to TRBD1 (5 bases). This CDR3 region has 13 residues. Germline CDR1 and CDR2: DFQATT and SNEGSKA (reference sequence). The V end lost 3 bases, the J end lost 3 bases, and 9 bases lay between the germline ends. The CDR3 nucleotides are TGCAGTGCTAGCCCGACAGTCAAAAACATTCAGTACTTC. It yields the protein CSASPTVKNIQYF.

The sample holds a few counts of this clonotype. The chain links TRBV29-1 to TRBJ2-7, with D possibly TRBD2 on 6 matching bases. The germline gives CDR1 SQVTM, CDR2 ANQGSEA. The CDR3 covers 12 residues. Trimming took off 4 bases at V and 2 bases at J, with 9 bases between the two ends. CDR3 in amino acids: CSVGGEAYEQYF. The DNA of the CDR3 is TGCAGCGTTGGCGGGGAAGCCTACGAGCAGTACTTC.

The chain links TRBV6-5 to TRBJ1-2; D gene ambiguous. Between the trimmed V and J ends, which lost 4 bases and 8 bases, there was a span of 17 bases. The CDR3 contains 14 residues. Germline CDR1 MNHEY, CDR2 SVGAGI. The CDR3 region is CASSSLIGEGGYTF. Written as DNA, the CDR3 is TGTGCCAGCAGTTCACTGATCGGGGAAGGCGGCTACACCTTC.

The V gene is TRBV3-1, the J gene TRBJ2-7; D possibly corresponds to TRBD2 (5 bases). Germline CDR1 and CDR2: LGHDT and YNNKEL (reference sequence). V lost 0 bases and J 0 bases, leaving 9 bases between the germline ends. The CDR3 length is 15 residues. CDR3 sequence (DNA): TGTGCCAGCAGCCAAGAAATTAGCGTCTCCTACGAGCAGTACTTC. Its translation: CASSQEISVSYEQYF.

The chain joins TRBV7-2 to TRBJ1-5; D is ambiguous. The ends were cut back, 8 bases at V and 10 bases at J, with 18 bases in the middle. There are 13 residues in the CDR3. CDR1 and CDR2 from the germline V gene are SGHTA and FQGNSA. The chain's CDR3 is CASQNPWMGPQHF. CDR3 DNA sequence: TGTGCCAGCCAAAACCCTTGGATGGGACCCCAGCATTTT.

The chain uses TRBV12-3 or TRBV12-4 and TRBJ1-2; D is unclear. There are 14 residues in the CDR3. The V gene lost 10 bases and the J gene lost 2 bases, with 17 bases spanning the gap. DNA of the CDR3: TGTGCCACCGCCGTGGGCAACCCGAACTATGGCTACACCTTC. It codes for CATAVGNPNYGYTF.

This clonotype turned up a few times. The chain has TRBV29-1 and TRBJ2-7; TRBD1 matches at 7 bases. CDR1 and CDR2 (germline): SQVTM, ANQGSEA. V shed 7 bases, J shed 6 bases, and the junction held 15 bases outside the gene matches. This CDR3 is 14 amino acids long. The CDR3 bases are TGCAGCGACGCTAGGGGACAGCTCCAAGGCGAGCAGTACTTC. Protein sequence: CSDARGQLQGEQYF.

This clonotype was detected a few times. The V call is TRBV20-1, the J call TRBJ2-1; TRBD2 aligns across 10 bases. The trim removed 3 bases at V and 3 bases at J, leaving 8 bases unmatched. This CDR3 region has 16 residues. Germline CDR1 and CDR2: DFQATT and SNEGSKA (reference sequence). CDR3 bases: TGCAGTGCTAGGACAATCTGGACTAGCGGCTACAATGAGCAGTTCTTC. This codes for CSARTIWTSGYNEQFF.

The sample holds a few counts of this clonotype. V is TRBV29-1 and J is TRBJ2-5; D is unresolved. Trimming pared 5 bases from V and 5 bases from J, leaving 6 bases between. Germline-derived CDR1 and CDR2 are SQVTM and ANQGSEA. The CDR3 extends over 10 amino acids. In DNA form, the CDR3 reads TGCAGCGTTACGAGGGAGACCCAGTACTTC. The encoded protein is CSVTRETQYF.

In its sample, this clonotype was seen a few times. The chain links TRBV5-5 to TRBJ2-6; TRBD2 matches at 12 bases. CDR3 length equals 18 residues. The V gene end was trimmed by 3 bases and the J gene end by 0 bases; junction bases not matched to a gene: 4. CDR1 and CDR2 from the germline V gene are SGHKS and YYEKEE (reference sequence). CDR3 sequence: CASSSRLAGASGANVLTF. CDR3 sequence (DNA): TGTGCCAGCAGCTCCCGACTAGCGGGGGCCTCTGGGGCCAACGTCCTGACTTTC.

V and J are TRBV20-1 and TRBJ1-6; 7 bases map to TRBD1. Germline V gene data show CDR1 as DFQATT and CDR2 as SNEGSKA (reference sequence). The CDR3 length is 14 residues. After removal of 0 bases from V and 10 bases from J, the junction contained 6 bases not matched to a gene. In DNA form, the CDR3 reads TGCAGTGCTAGAGATCACAGGGGAGGATCACCCCTCCACTTT. Translation: CSARDHRGGSPLHF.

The genes are TRBV5-1 and TRBJ1-2; D perhaps matches TRBD1 (5 bases). There are 14 residues in the CDR3. The V end was cut by 5 bases, the J end by 10 bases, with 21 bases between. Looked up from germline, CDR1 is SGHRS and CDR2 is YFSETQ. CDR3: CASSSNTRDRDYTF. The CDR3 region has the DNA TGCGCCAGCAGTTCGAACACCCGGGACCGCGACTACACCTTC.

This clonotype has only a few counts. The chain joins TRBV7-8 to TRBJ2-2, with 10 bases aligning to TRBD2. This CDR3 is 16 amino acids long. The germline CDR1 and CDR2 sequences are SGHVS and FQNEAQ. V shed 0 bases and J 3 bases; nucleotides not matched to a gene: 1. The CDR3 protein is CASSLALAGDTGELFF. CDR3 DNA: TGTGCCAGCAGCTTAGCTCTAGCGGGAGACACCGGGGAGCTGTTTTTT.

The genes are TRBV18 and TRBJ2-2; 7 bases are a match to TRBD1. This CDR3 region has 17 residues. V shed 4 bases and J 2 bases; nucleotides not matched to a gene: 10. CDR1 is KGHSH and CDR2 is LQKENI in the germline V gene. The CDR3 DNA reads TGTGCCAGCTCACAGGGGGCCGCTGGCCCTAACACCGGGGAGCTGTTTTTT. It translates to CASSQGAAGPNTGELFF.

The chain has TRBV15 and TRBJ1-2; a possible D gene is TRBD1 (5 bases). The length of the CDR3 is 14 residues. V lost 0 bases, J lost 11 bases, and 16 bases lay in between. CDR1 and CDR2 (germline): LNHNV, YYDKDF (reference sequence). Written as DNA, the CDR3 is TGTGCCACCAGCAGAGACGGGACGGGGAGAGGTTACACCTTC. Protein product: CATSRDGTGRGYTF. The whole variable domain, filled in from reference TRBV15 and TRBJ1-2, reads DAMVIQNPRYQVTQFGKPVTLSCSQTLNHNVMYWYQQKSSQAPKLLFHYYDKDFNNEADTPDNFQSRRPNTSFCFLDIRSPGLGDTAMYLCATSRDGTGRGYTFGSGTRLTVV.